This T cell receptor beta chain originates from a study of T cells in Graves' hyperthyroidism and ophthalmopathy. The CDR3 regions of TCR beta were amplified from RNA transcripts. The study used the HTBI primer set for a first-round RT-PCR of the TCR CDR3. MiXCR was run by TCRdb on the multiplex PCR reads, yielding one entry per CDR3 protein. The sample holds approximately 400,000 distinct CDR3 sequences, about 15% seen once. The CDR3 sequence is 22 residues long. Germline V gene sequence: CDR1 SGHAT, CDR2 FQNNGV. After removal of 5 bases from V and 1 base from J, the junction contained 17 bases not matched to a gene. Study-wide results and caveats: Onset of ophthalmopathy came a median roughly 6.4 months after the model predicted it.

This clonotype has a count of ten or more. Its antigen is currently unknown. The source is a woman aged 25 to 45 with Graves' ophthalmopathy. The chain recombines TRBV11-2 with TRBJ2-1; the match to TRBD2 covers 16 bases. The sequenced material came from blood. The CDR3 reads CASSVFVGAGLAGGQSYNEQFF. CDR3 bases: TGTGCCAGCAGCGTCTTCGTTGGAGCGGGACTAGCGGGGGGGCAGTCCTACAATGAGCAGTTCTTC.